The clone carrying this TCR beta chain was seen a few times. Its target is unknown. This sample is part of a study of T cell repertoires in cytomegalovirus infection. Study-wide context: The public TCR beta signatures pointed to both CMV infection and matching HLA type. Study-wide results and caveats: HLA-C-restricted TCR beta clonotypes specific for CMV led the ex vivo response.

TCRdb reprocessed the reads with MiXCR, giving one entry per CDR3 protein. The profile covers under 850,000 distinct CDR3 sequences, with about 30% appearing a single time and about 20% taken by the ten largest. The source was cultured PBMCs, collected from culture after CMV antigen stimulation. The sequence came from a human donor in good health (CMV status not recorded). Some clones in this sample may be carry-over from other donors' samples.

The CDR3 here is CASRNLRRVLGYTF. CDR3 sequence (DNA): TGTGCCAGCAGGAACCTCCGCAGGGTTCTTGGCTACACCTTC. This rearrangement joins TRBV6-2 or TRBV6-3 to TRBJ1-2; possible D gene TRBD1, 5 bases. The length of the CDR3 is 14 residues. The ends were cut back, 6 bases at V and 7 bases at J, with 18 bases in the middle. CDR1 and CDR2 from the germline V gene are MNHEY and SVGEGT.